This T cell receptor beta chain is drawn from a study of T cell responses to AZD1222 COVID-19 vaccine. Study-level findings and limits: In the spike-specific TCR repertoire, nearly half reportedly target unmutated variant regions.

Here immunoSEQ multiplex PCR was the method, and the copy in TCRdb shows in-frame clones only, minus some. The sample lists 120,000 or so clones; 88% were seen once. On this clone: Its target is unknown.

The sample in question was peripheral blood, obtained on day 0 of AZD1222 vaccination. This receptor was obtained from an adult in good health.

The CDR3 sequence: CAWAKTENTEAFF. The CDR3 DNA sequence: TGTGCCTGGGCCAAGACAGAGAACACTGAAGCTTTCTTT. J is TRBJ1-1 and V is TRBV30; tentatively, D is TRBD1 (5 bases). This CDR3 is built from 13 residues. Germline CDR1 is GTSNPN and CDR2 is SVGIG (reference sequence). V was cut by 5 bases and J by 1 base, with 11 bases left in between. The full variable domain, its missing parts supplied by reference TRBV30 and TRBJ1-1, is SQTIHQWPATLVQPVGSPLSLECTVEGTSNPNLYWYRQAAGRGLQLLFYSVGIGQISSEVPQNLSASRPQDRQFILSSKKLLLSDSGFYLCAWAKTENTEAFFGQGTRLTVV.